The sequence of this TCR beta chain was determined in a study of blood T cell repertoires in COVID-19. Libraries were prepared by immunoSEQ multiplex PCR; TCRdb keeps only in-frame clonotypes and omits some of them. Here the sample spans 170,000 or so clones, around 83% being singletons. Germline CDR1 SGHRS, CDR2 YFSETQ. The CDR3 is 14 residues long. V dropped 5 bases and J dropped 6; count of bases not matched to a gene: 6. This clonotype was obtained from a man in his fifties or sixties with active or convalescent COVID-19. The sample consisted of peripheral blood. This sequence joins TRBV5-1 and TRBJ2-7; 12 bases are a match to TRBD2. The CDR3 spells CASRLAGGPPEQYF. DNA for the CDR3: TGCGCCAGCAGGCTAGCGGGGGGGCCTCCCGAGCAGTACTTC.